This T cell receptor (beta chain) was profiled in a study of cytomegalovirus exposure and HLA in healthy donors. Whole-study findings and limits: The study recorded around 160 TCR beta chains that were cytomegalovirus-associated.

The germline V gene has CDR1 SNHLY and CDR2 FYNNEI. V shed 6 bases and J shed 10 bases, with 10 bases lying between them. This CDR3 is built from 11 residues. Primers: 60 Vbeta forward and 13 Jbeta reverse. Sequencing was performed with immunoSEQ multiplex PCR; in TCRdb, only in-frame clones are kept and a portion is missing. In the table there are about 300,000 clones, 86% of which are singletons. On this clone itself: Its specificity is unknown.

This sequence originates from a middle-aged man in good health and CMV-seropositive. The V gene is TRBV2, the J gene TRBJ2-1, with D perhaps matching TRBD1 (6 bases). Sequencing was carried out using PBMCs. Here the CDR3 reads CASSYGTEQFF. CDR3 sequence (DNA): TGTGCCAGCAGCTACGGGACAGAGCAGTTCTTC.